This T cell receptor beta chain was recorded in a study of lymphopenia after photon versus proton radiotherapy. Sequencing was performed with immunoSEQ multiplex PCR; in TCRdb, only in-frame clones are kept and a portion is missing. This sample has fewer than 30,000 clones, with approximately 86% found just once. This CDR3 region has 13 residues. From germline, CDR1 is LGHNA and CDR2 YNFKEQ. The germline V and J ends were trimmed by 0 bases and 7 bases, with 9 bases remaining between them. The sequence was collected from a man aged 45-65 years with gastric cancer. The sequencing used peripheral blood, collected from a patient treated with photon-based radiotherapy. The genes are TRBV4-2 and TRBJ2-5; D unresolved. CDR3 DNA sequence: TGTGCCAGCAGCCAAGAGGCCGGCGGGACCCAGTACTTC. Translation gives CASSQEAGGTQYF.